The 9 T cell receptor beta chains listed next were all sequenced from one sample in a study of vaccination effects on CD4 cells after COVID-19. For these receptors, no antigen is known. Some clones are missing from TCRdb's copy, which holds only in-frame ones; the method was immunoSEQ multiplex PCR. Of about 23,000 clones listed, roughly two thirds are singletons. Expansion with viral peptide pools was applied to antigen-specific CD4+ T cells by the ViraFEST assay prior to sequencing. Cultured cells yielded isolated CD4+ T cells after 10 to 11 days. None of the vaccinated had previously contracted SARS-CoV-2, and their nucleocapsid antibodies tested negative. This specimen consisted of CD4+ T cells from PBMCs cultured with SARS-CoV-2 spike peptides, obtained before COVID-19 vaccination. The receptor set was obtained from a human donor who received a COVID-19 vaccine.

This clone was observed once. This rearrangement joins TRBV6-5 to TRBJ1-5; D not certain. V lost 3 bases and J lost 0, with 12 bases in between. CDR3 length equals 16 residues. In germline, CDR1 is MNHEY, CDR2 SVGAGI. The CDR3 nucleotides are TGTGCCAGCAGTTATACTTACCCGGTTAGCAATCAGCCCCAGCATTTT. Protein sequence: CASSYTYPVSNQPQHF.

The chain combines TRBV18 with TRBJ2-5; D gene uncertain. The CDR3 has 13 residues. The V end lost 1 base, the J end lost 5 bases, and 8 bases lay between the germline ends. Germline CDR1 KGHSH, CDR2 LQKENI. CDR3 nucleotides: TGTGCCAGCTCACCACTTTTGGGGGAGACCCAGTACTTC. The encoded protein is CASSPLLGETQYF. The full variable domain, with the rest looked up from reference TRBV18 and TRBJ2-5, is NAGVMQNPRHLVRRRGQEARLRCSPMKGHSHVYWYRQLPEEGLKFMVYLQKENIIDESGMPKERFSAEFPKEGPSILRIQQVVRGDSAAYFCASSPLLGETQYFGPGTRLLVL.

The rearrangement joins TRBV23-1 to TRBJ1-5, with 7 bases that match TRBD1. TRBV23-1 is assigned to the ORF class and has an uncertain function. V gave up 2 bases and J gave up 0 bases; unmatched junction bases: 4. The CDR3 covers 16 residues. The CDR3 nucleotides are TGCGCCAGCAGTCAAGGGACAGCCGATAGCAATCAGCCCCAGCATTTT. Protein sequence: CASSQGTADSNQPQHF.

This clone showed up just once. This chain links TRBV5-6 with TRBJ2-5, with TRBD2 matching over 14 bases. V gave up 10 bases and J gave up 5 bases; unmatched junction bases: 16. The CDR3 has 17 residues. Germline V lookup: CDR1 SGHDT, CDR2 YYEEEE. In nucleotides, the CDR3 is TGTGCCGGCCCCTGGACTAGCGGGGGGCCACCGTGGGAGACCCAGTACTTC. It codes for CAGPWTSGGPPWETQYF.

This clone was seen more than once but under ten times. The chain carries TRBV19 and TRBJ2-7; TRBD2 matches at 9 bases. Germline lookup yields CDR1 LNHDA and CDR2 SQIVND (reference sequence). V was clipped by 0 bases and J by 1 base; unmatched bases: 4. This CDR3 has 16 amino acids. CDR3 loop: CASSIDASGRSYEQYF. Here the CDR3 DNA reads TGTGCCAGTAGTATAGATGCAAGCGGGAGGTCCTACGAGCAGTACTTC.

This clone was recorded only once. The genes are TRBV24-1 and TRBJ2-5; TRBD2 aligns across 8 bases. Unmatched junction bases numbered 7, after V lost 4 bases and J lost 1 base. CDR1 and CDR2 (germline): KGHDR, SFDVKD. CDR3 length: 16 amino acids. The CDR3: CATSDPHGTSQETQYF. CDR3 DNA sequence: TGTGCCACCAGTGACCCCCACGGGACTAGCCAAGAGACCCAGTACTTC.

The J gene is TRBJ2-7, the V gene TRBV10-1; weak D call: TRBD1 (6 bases). The CDR3 covers 14 residues. The V gene lost 4 bases and the J gene lost 4 bases, with 14 bases spanning the gap. CDR1 is WNHNN, CDR2 SYGVQD, per germline (reference sequence). The DNA for the CDR3 is TGCGCCAGCAGTGTGGGACACCAGTCTTACGAGCAGTACTTC. This sequence encodes CASSVGHQSYEQYF.

This clone has only a few counts. CDR3 in amino acids: CASSEKRGAGGDEQFF. The CDR3 DNA follows: TGTGCCAGCAGCGAAAAGAGGGGAGCGGGGGGCGATGAGCAGTTCTTC. The J gene is TRBJ2-1, the V gene TRBV7-2; 9 positions agree with TRBD2. Germline V gene lookup returns CDR1 SGHTA and CDR2 FQGNSA. The CDR3 is 16 residues long. V dropped 5 bases and J dropped 8; count of bases not matched to a gene: 13.

The V gene is TRBV11-2, the J gene TRBJ2-7, with TRBD2 matching over 13 bases. The CDR3 is 16 amino acids. J gave up 3 bases and V 4 bases, and 6 bases lay outside the gene matches. Germline V gene lookup returns CDR1 SGHAT and CDR2 FQNNGV. The CDR3 sequence is CASSSRLAGGLYEQYF. CDR3 bases: TGTGCCAGCAGCTCCCGACTAGCGGGGGGACTCTACGAGCAGTACTTC.